Listed here are 9 T cell receptor beta chains from one sample, sequenced in a study of blood T cell repertoires in COVID-19 (dated by TCRdb to the early 2020s). The library came from the immunoSEQ multiplex PCR assay. TCRdb obtained this table from immuneACCESS and retained in-frame rearrangements with V and J assigned. These tables miss some clones; where compared with another copy, unresolved V genes account for less than half of the shortfall, and the remainder is unexplained. The sample data list about 150,000 clones, and about 88% of these were observed just once. The ten largest clones capture under 3% of the sample. Material: peripheral blood. These receptors originate from a human donor in a cohort sampled during active COVID-19.

The CDR3 is CLQQVPNTEAFF. In nucleotides, the CDR3 is TGTCTGCAACAGGTTCCGAACACTGAAGCTTTCTTT. The J gene is TRBJ1-1, the V gene TRBV21-1; the tabulated D call, TRBD1, remains unverified against the DNA. TRBV21-1 is deemed a pseudogene. The CDR3 is made up of 12 amino acids.

The V and J genes are TRBV28 and TRBJ2-1, with 10 nucleotides matching TRBD2. Trimming removed 3 bases from V and 8 bases from J; junction bases left unmatched: 7. This CDR3 has 15 residues. Germline V CDR1 and CDR2: MDHEN, SYDVKM. This chain's CDR3 is CASSFYSGRMDEQFF. The CDR3 coding sequence is TGTGCCAGCAGTTTTTATAGCGGGAGGATGGATGAGCAGTTCTTC.

The chain employs TRBV7-3 and TRBJ2-2; D is possibly TRBD1 (6 bases). CDR1 and CDR2 from the germline V gene are SGHTA and FQGTGA. The CDR3 is made up of 13 amino acids. Trimming took off 6 bases at V and 5 bases at J, with 10 bases between the two ends. CDR3 sequence reads: CASSTTGTGELFF. The CDR3 nucleotides are TGTGCCAGCAGTACTACAGGGACCGGGGAGCTGTTTTTT.

CDR3 amino acids: CASSPRPGQGRPSYNEQFF. DNA of the CDR3: TGTGCCAGCAGCCCGAGACCGGGACAGGGTAGGCCTTCCTACAATGAGCAGTTCTTC. The rearrangement uses TRBV7-9 and TRBJ2-1, with 9 bases fitting TRBD1. Germline V gene sequence: CDR1 SEHNR, CDR2 FQNEAQ (reference sequence). The junction had 15 bases not matched to a gene; V was cut back by 5 bases and J by 1 base. The CDR3 has 19 residues.

This chain connects TRBV5-4 to TRBJ2-2, with a possible D match to TRBD1 (5 bases). Deletions cut 0 bases from V and 0 bases from J, with 9 bases between. Germline-derived CDR1 and CDR2 are SGHNT and YYREEE (reference sequence). The CDR3 is 16 residues long. The CDR3 DNA sequence: TGTGCCAGCAGCTTGGATGTGACAGCGAACACCGGGGAGCTGTTTTTT. Protein sequence: CASSLDVTANTGELFF.

The sample holds a few counts of this clone. The chain carries TRBV28 and TRBJ1-1, with D possibly being TRBD1 (5 bases). This CDR3 has 14 residues. Trimming removed 6 bases from V and 0 bases from J, with 11 bases in between. CDR1 and CDR2 (germline): MDHEN, SYDVKM. The CDR3 region is CASRRGGVNTEAFF. The CDR3 DNA is TGTGCCAGCAGGCGGGGAGGGGTGAACACTGAAGCTTTCTTT.

V and J are TRBV6-6 and TRBJ1-5; D is uncertain. There are 13 residues in the CDR3. From germline, CDR1 is MNHNY and CDR2 SVGAGI (reference sequence). V was shortened by 0 bases and J by 7 bases, with 7 bases between the two germline ends. CDR3 protein: CASSYSPGQPQHF. The DNA for the CDR3 is TGTGCCAGCAGTTACTCACCCGGGCAGCCCCAGCATTTT.

The J gene is TRBJ2-7, the V gene TRBV7-2; D not certain. Trimming removed 2 bases from V and 6 bases from J, with 5 bases in between. Germline V gives CDR1 SGHTA, CDR2 FQGNSA. The CDR3 runs to 11 residues. The CDR3 protein is CASSLSPEQYF. The CDR3 nucleotides are TGTGCCAGCAGCTTAAGCCCCGAGCAGTACTTC.

This chain joins TRBV23-1 and TRBJ1-1; D perhaps matches TRBD1 (6 bases). TRBV23-1 is an ORF; its function is uncertain. Trimming left V 4 bases short and J 3 bases short, with 30 bases between. This CDR3 comprises 20 residues. Written as DNA, the CDR3 is TGCGCCAGCAGTCCTCGGGACACCAGGGATAGAGTAATTAAGGACACTGAAGCTTTCTTT. Protein product: CASSPRDTRDRVIKDTEAFF.